A single sample gave rise to the 21 T cell receptor beta chains below, sequenced in a study of control samples from healthy donors and cancer patients. Clones were sequenced by immunoSEQ multiplex PCR, and TCRdb holds only the in-frame ones, with some missing. In the table there are approximately 120,000 clones, more than 70% of which are singletons. Sequenced input: blood. Receptor source: a man in his 60s in good health.

Remarks on this clone: The same CDR3 is also encoded by other DNA sequences in this sample. The chain is built from TRBV18 and TRBJ1-1; no firm D call. This CDR3 has 13 residues. V dropped 1 base and J dropped 1 base, with 4 bases sitting between them. CDR1 KGHSH and CDR2 LQKENI come from the germline V gene. The CDR3 DNA sequence: TGTGCCAGCTCACCACGCCAGAACACTGAAGCTTTCTTT. This translates into CASSPRQNTEAFF.

The genes are TRBV5-6 and TRBJ1-6; a possible D gene is TRBD1 (6 bases). Germline V lookup: CDR1 SGHDT, CDR2 YYEEEE. The CDR3 contains 16 residues. The germline V and J ends were trimmed by 1 base and 5 bases, with 13 bases remaining between them. The CDR3 here is CASSLQGRDNNSPLHF. The CDR3 nucleotides read TGTGCCAGCAGCTTGCAAGGCCGGGACAATAATTCACCCCTCCACTTT.

CDR3 sequence reads: CASRQEGDYGYTF. CDR3 DNA: TGTGCCAGCAGGCAGGAAGGGGACTATGGCTACACCTTC. The chain employs TRBV3-1 (or the pseudogene TRBV3-2) and TRBJ1-2; tentative D call: TRBD1 (5 bases). The CDR3 totals 13 residues. The germline V gene has CDR1 LGHDT and CDR2 YNNKEL (reference sequence). V was clipped by 6 bases and J by 3 bases, with 11 bases between them.

The count of this clone is one. The chain joins TRBV18 to TRBJ1-1; D is unclear. The CDR3 covers 13 residues. Germline CDR1 is KGHSH and CDR2 is LQKENI. The V end lost 2 bases, the J end lost 3 bases, and 7 bases lay between the germline ends. The CDR3 region is CASSPASDTEAFF. The CDR3 nucleotides are TGTGCCAGCTCACCAGCCTCTGACACTGAAGCTTTCTTT.

The chain carries TRBV25-1 and TRBJ1-4, with D unclear. Deletions cut 3 bases from V and 7 bases from J, with 15 bases between. Per germline, CDR1 MGHDK and CDR2 SYGVNS. This CDR3 has 15 residues. In nucleotides, the CDR3 is TGTGCCAGCAGTGACACCAAGGACTACCCTGAAAAACTGTTTTTT. Protein sequence: CASSDTKDYPEKLFF.

The chain uses TRBV14 and TRBJ1-4, with D maybe TRBD1 (5 bases). The V end lost 8 bases, the J end lost 7 bases, and 14 bases lay between the germline ends. Germline V gene sequence: CDR1 SGHDN, CDR2 FVKESK. This CDR3 comprises 13 residues. The CDR3 spells CASFSGGSEKLFF. The CDR3 bases are TGTGCCAGCTTTTCTGGGGGGAGTGAAAAACTGTTTTTT.

The CDR3 loop reads CASSLGANTGELFF. For the CDR3, the DNA is TGTGCCAGTAGCCTTGGTGCGAACACCGGGGAGCTGTTTTTT. The chain is built from TRBV19 and TRBJ2-2; D not resolved. The length of the CDR3 is 14 residues. Germline V lookup: CDR1 LNHDA, CDR2 SQIVND (reference sequence). Trimming left V 6 bases short and J 0 bases short, with 8 bases between.

The gene calls are TRBV6-5 and TRBJ1-1; D is undetermined. The CDR3 is 15 amino acids. V was cut by 5 bases and J by 1 base, with 14 bases left in between. From germline, CDR1 is MNHEY and CDR2 SVGAGI. DNA for the CDR3: TGTGCCAGCAGTAACGTAAACCGGGGGAACACTGAAGCTTTCTTT. This translates into CASSNVNRGNTEAFF.

The genes are TRBV7-8 and TRBJ1-1; D may be TRBD1 (6 bases). The CDR3 is made up of 15 amino acids. Between the trimmed V and J ends, which lost 4 bases and 4 bases, there was a span of 16 bases. Germline V gene data show CDR1 as SGHVS and CDR2 as FQNEAQ. This CDR3 reads CASSWSRGVGTEAFF. For the CDR3, the DNA is TGTGCCAGCAGCTGGAGTAGGGGGGTCGGCACTGAAGCTTTCTTT.

The rearrangement joins TRBV7-3 to TRBJ1-1; perhaps TRBD1 as D (6 bases). CDR3 size: 16 residues. Germline V gene lookup returns CDR1 SGHTA and CDR2 FQGTGA. V was pared by 5 bases and J by 7 bases, with 23 bases between. This CDR3 is CASSPKAGADYNEAFF. The CDR3 DNA is TGTGCCAGCAGCCCGAAGGCGGGGGCAGATTACAATGAAGCTTTCTTT.

This chain joins TRBV3-1 (or the pseudogene TRBV3-2) and TRBJ2-6; the D call may be TRBD1 or TRBD2 (5 bases each). Germline CDR1 and CDR2: LGHDT and YNNKEL (reference sequence). The CDR3 has 17 amino acids. Trimming cost V 2 bases and J 2 bases, with 13 bases left between them. The CDR3 reads CASSQNVQGPGANVLTF. The CDR3 bases are TGTGCCAGCAGCCAAAATGTTCAGGGACCTGGGGCCAACGTCCTGACTTTC.

This clone was picked up a small number of times. The chain uses TRBV24-1 and TRBJ2-6; 8 bases line up with TRBD2. The CDR3 consists of 20 residues. V lost 7 bases to trimming and J lost 0 bases; unmatched junction nucleotides: 16. CDR1 and CDR2 (germline): KGHDR, SFDVKD. The CDR3 spells CATSPGGAGTLDSGANVLTF. The DNA of the CDR3 is TGTGCCACCAGCCCGGGGGGGGCAGGTACCCTTGACTCTGGGGCCAACGTCCTGACTTTC.

This clone was seen just once. This chain links TRBV12-3 or TRBV12-4 with TRBJ1-3; no clear D. CDR3 length: 12 residues. Trimming pared 6 bases from V and 3 bases from J, leaving 6 bases between. Written as DNA, the CDR3 is TGTGCCAGCAGCCCACTTGGAAACACCATATATTTT. This gives the protein CASSPLGNTIYF.

The chain joins TRBV4-3 to TRBJ2-7; 7 bases map to TRBD2. V shed 0 bases, J shed 4 bases, and the junction held 3 bases outside the gene matches. The germline V gene has CDR1 LGHNA and CDR2 YSLEER. CDR3 size: 14 residues. CDR3 region: CASSQEWGGYEQYF. CDR3 DNA sequence: TGCGCCAGCAGCCAAGAATGGGGGGGATACGAGCAGTACTTC.

V gene TRBV28 combines with J gene TRBJ1-1, with D possibly TRBD1 on 6 matching bases. Germline lookup yields CDR1 MDHEN and CDR2 SYDVKM. The ends were cut back, 5 bases at V and 10 bases at J, with 11 bases in the middle. The CDR3 totals 11 residues. CDR3 bases: TGTGCCAGCAGTGTCACAGGGCCAGCTTTCTTT. Residues: CASSVTGPAFF.

V and J are TRBV3-1 (or the pseudogene TRBV3-2) and TRBJ1-2; TRBD1 matches 8 bases. The CDR3 has 16 amino acids. V trimming: 0 bases; J trimming: 2 bases; junction bases outside the gene matches: 5. Germline lookup yields CDR1 LGHDT and CDR2 YNNKEL (reference sequence). This CDR3 reads CASSQEVRQGNYGYTF. The CDR3 DNA is TGTGCCAGCAGCCAAGAAGTTCGACAGGGGAACTATGGCTACACCTTC.

The rearrangement joins TRBV9 to TRBJ1-1; 7 nucleotides agree with TRBD1. V dropped 7 bases and J dropped 0; count of bases not matched to a gene: 3. Looked up from germline, CDR1 is SGDLS and CDR2 is YYNGEE. The CDR3 sequence is 13 residues long. This CDR3 reads CASGTDMNTEAFF. The CDR3 coding sequence is TGTGCCAGCGGGACAGACATGAACACTGAAGCTTTCTTT. Filled out from reference TRBV9 and TRBJ1-1, the complete variable domain reads DSGVTQTPKHLITATGQRVTLRCSPRSGDLSVYWYQQSLDQGLQFLIQYYNGEERAKGNILERFSAQQFPDLHSELNLSSLELGDSALYFCASGTDMNTEAFFGQGTRLTVV.

The chain recombines TRBV6-6 with TRBJ1-5; a possible D gene is TRBD1 (6 bases). This CDR3 has 16 residues. Trimming pared 0 bases from V and 6 bases from J, leaving 15 bases between. Germline V gives CDR1 MNHNY, CDR2 SVGAGI (reference sequence). CDR3 bases: TGTGCCAGCAGTTACTCAGAGACAGGAAGAGGTCAGCCCCAGCATTTT. Translating it yields CASSYSETGRGQPQHF.

Concerning this clone itself: The junction departs from germline at one end; a sequencing error may be responsible. The chain carries TRBV3-1 (or the pseudogene TRBV3-2) and TRBJ2-7, with TRBD1 identical over 10 bases. CDR1 is LGHDT, CDR2 YNNKEL, per germline (reference sequence). The CDR3 covers 14 residues. The CDR3 nucleotides read TGTGCCAGCCGCCAGCGGACAGGGGGGCACGAGCAGTACTTC. It codes for CASRQRTGGHEQYF.

This clone was picked up one time. V gene TRBV7-2 combines with J gene TRBJ1-6; the match to TRBD1 covers 9 bases. The germline V gene encodes CDR1 SGHTA and CDR2 FQGNSA. The CDR3 covers 16 residues. J was trimmed by 5 bases and V by 5 bases; bases with no gene match: 7. This CDR3 reads CASSPRQGENNSPLHF. DNA for the CDR3: TGTGCCAGCAGCCCACGACAGGGGGAAAATAATTCACCCCTCCACTTT. The full variable domain, in which reference TRBV7-2 and TRBJ1-6 provide the parts outside the CDR3, is GAGVSQSPSNKVTEKGKDVELRCDPISGHTALYWYRQSLGQGLEFLIYFQGNSAPDKSGLPSDRFSAERTGGSVSTLTIQRTQQEDSAVYLCASSPRQGENNSPLHFGNGTRLTVT.

J is TRBJ1-2 and V is TRBV7-3; D perhaps matches TRBD1 (6 bases). In germline, CDR1 is SGHTA, CDR2 FQGTGA. V lost 5 bases, J lost 6 bases, and 16 bases lay in between. The CDR3 has 14 amino acids. For the CDR3, the DNA is TGTGCCAGCAGCCCCGGCGCACAGGGTAATGGCTACACCTTC. Encoded protein: CASSPGAQGNGYTF.